The clone carrying this TCR beta chain was picked up a small number of times. The V segment lost 1 base and the J segment 5 bases; nucleotides outside the gene matches: 12. The CDR3 covers 18 residues. The germline V gene has CDR1 SGHVS and CDR2 FNYEAQ. PCR primers comprised 60 Vbeta and 13 Jbeta primers. This table comes from immunoSEQ multiplex PCR, and its TCRdb copy is limited to in-frame clones, with some not included. This sample has 50,000 or so clones, with 75% to 80% found just once. The data are from a study of cytomegalovirus exposure and HLA in healthy donors. The TCR sequence derives from a female donor in good health and CMV-seronegative. Sequenced material: PBMCs. J is TRBJ2-7 and V is TRBV7-6; TRBD1 matches at 12 bases. CDR3 DNA sequence: TGTGCCAGCAGCTTAGTTGTCTCCGGGACAGGGGGCAGGGACGAGCAGTACTTC. Protein: CASSLVVSGTGGRDEQYF.